The 8 T cell receptor beta chains presented below share a single source sample, sequenced in a study of T-cell reconstitution after alpha-beta-depleted transplantation in children (dated by TCRdb to 2016 to 2017). The receptor library was made with PCR. Sequencing was carried out with an Illumina HiSeq 2500. Molecular barcoding was employed in the preparation of TCR libraries, with unique molecular identifiers being used to normalize TCRbeta repertoire quantification. Using fastp at Q25 and MiXCR, TCRdb reprocessed the public reads and kept productive beta chains. Here each entry gathers all rows of one CDR3 protein and keeps the most common genes and DNA. This sample lists hundreds of thousands of distinct CDR3 sequences; less than 20% were detected once. In total, the top ten clones hold about 5% of the sample. The treatment or condition label, as the study defines it: allogeneic hematopoietic cell transplantation with graft depleted of TCRalphabeta T cells and CD19 B cells.

The input for sequencing was PBMCs, mostly from graft donor cells, taken 360 days after TCRalphabeta/CD19-depleted stem cell transplant. The receptors derive from a male patient younger than 18 who had a stem cell transplant for acute lymphoblastic leukemia, so the T cells may come from the graft donor.

This clonotype was counted only a few times. One end of the junction fails to match germline, which may point to a read error. The chain uses TRBV5-1 and TRBJ1-5; D is ambiguous. Germline V lookup: CDR1 SGHRS, CDR2 YFSETQ. The CDR3 is 10 residues long. The CDR3 DNA reads as TGCGCCAGCAGCTTGGCGTCGGTCGGTTTT. It translates to CASSLASVGF.

A few counts support this clonotype. The V gene is TRBV4-1, the J gene TRBJ2-1; no firm D call. Germline V lookup: CDR1 MGHRA, CDR2 YSYEKL. Trimming removed 2 bases at V and 4 bases at J, with 15 bases between. CDR3 size: 16 residues. CDR3 loop: CASSQQQRFLYNEQFF. DNA of the CDR3: TGCGCCAGCAGCCAACAGCAGAGATTCCTGTACAATGAGCAGTTCTTC.

The sample holds many counts of this clonotype. This sequence joins TRBV7-2 and TRBJ2-3, with D tentatively TRBD1 or TRBD2 (5 bases each). This CDR3 has 14 residues. Deletions cut 6 bases from V and 0 bases from J, with 10 bases between. Germline CDR1 is SGHTA and CDR2 is FQGNSA. CDR3 nucleotide sequence: TGTGCCAGCAGTTGGGACCTTAGCACAGATACGCAGTATTTT. Amino acid sequence: CASSWDLSTDTQYF.

The V and J genes are TRBV18 and TRBJ2-3; unclear D gene. V shed 1 base and J shed 6 bases, with 11 bases lying between them. This CDR3 has 14 residues. Germline CDR1 and CDR2: KGHSH and LQKENI. For the CDR3, the DNA is TGTGCCAGCTCACCACTAGGGCCGTTCGATACGCAGTATTTT. The encoded protein is CASSPLGPFDTQYF.

This clonotype has a handful of counts. The chain has TRBV9 and TRBJ2-7; a weak D match, TRBD2 (6 bases). V lost 0 bases to trimming and J lost 7 bases, with 17 bases between them. Per germline, CDR1 SGDLS and CDR2 YYNGEE. The length of the CDR3 is 15 residues. As DNA, the CDR3 is TGTGCCAGCAGCGTAGGAGGCGGGACCCCTCGGGAGCAGTACTTC. This gives the protein CASSVGGGTPREQYF.

The V call is TRBV9, the J call TRBJ1-4; D is ambiguous. The CDR3 is 13 residues long. V was shortened by 4 bases and J by 7 bases, with 11 bases between the two germline ends. The germline CDR1 and CDR2 sequences are SGDLS and YYNGEE. CDR3 DNA sequence: TGTGCCAGCAGCCTCGTCCGAACTGAAAAACTGTTTTTT. It yields the protein CASSLVRTEKLFF.

The rearrangement joins TRBV19 to TRBJ1-2, with a tentative D call TRBD1 (5 bases). The germline CDR1 and CDR2 sequences are LNHDA and SQIVND (reference sequence). The CDR3 runs to 15 residues. V was cut by 5 bases and J by 4 bases, with 17 bases left in between. CDR3 nucleotides: TGTGCCAGTAGTCCTCGGGGACGGTCGGTCTATGGCTACACCTTC. It is translated as CASSPRGRSVYGYTF. Full variable domain (remainder filled in from reference TRBV19 and TRBJ1-2): DGGITQSPKYLFRKEGQNVTLSCEQNLNHDAMYWYRQDPGQGLRLIYYSQIVNDFQKGDIAEGYSVSREKKESFPLTVTSAQKNPTAFYLCASSPRGRSVYGYTFGSGTRLTVV.

This clonotype has only a few counts. This sequence joins TRBV7-6 and TRBJ1-6, with D perhaps TRBD1 (6 bases). This CDR3 is 14 amino acids long. The germline V and J ends were trimmed by 6 bases and 10 bases, with 16 bases remaining between them. Germline-derived CDR1 and CDR2 are SGHVS and FNYEAQ. CDR3 sequence reads: CASRPQGIRSPLHF. CDR3 in DNA: TGTGCCAGCAGACCCCAGGGGATAAGGTCACCCCTCCACTTT.